This T cell receptor beta chain was sequenced in a study of STAT5B mutations in CD4+ large granular lymphocyte leukemia. Remarks on this clone: What it binds is unknown.

Profiled with immunoSEQ multiplex PCR; TCRdb holds only in-frame clones, not every one. The table records about 40,000 clones, roughly 79% of them present only once. Overall study results and limits: No patients shared main leukemic clonotypes, though about 24% appeared at low frequency elsewhere.

Trimming pared 0 bases from V and 6 bases from J, leaving 8 bases between. CDR1 is SGHVS and CDR2 is FQNEAQ in the germline V gene. The CDR3 length is 13 residues. Sequencing used CD4+ T cells from blood buffy coats. The V call is TRBV7-8, the J call TRBJ1-1; D unresolved. This clonotype was obtained from a human donor in good health. In nucleotides, the CDR3 is TGTGCCAGCAGCTTAGCCCGGACGGCTGAAGCTTTCTTT. Translation gives CASSLARTAEAFF.